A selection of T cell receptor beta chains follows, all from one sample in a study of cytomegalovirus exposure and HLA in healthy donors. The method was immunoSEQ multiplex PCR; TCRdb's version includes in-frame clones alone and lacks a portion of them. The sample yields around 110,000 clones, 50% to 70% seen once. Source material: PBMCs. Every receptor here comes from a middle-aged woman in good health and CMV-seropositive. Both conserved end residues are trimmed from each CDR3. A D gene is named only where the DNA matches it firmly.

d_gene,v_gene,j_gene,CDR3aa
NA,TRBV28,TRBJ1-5,ASSQGFGNQPQH
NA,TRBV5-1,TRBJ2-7,ASSLTRGSYEQY
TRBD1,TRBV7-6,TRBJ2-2,ASSRRTGPTGELF
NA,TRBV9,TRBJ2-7,ASSQTPGVGTQSYEQY
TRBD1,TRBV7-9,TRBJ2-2,ASSFETGGVNTGELF
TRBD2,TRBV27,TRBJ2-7,ASSPSGLAVYEQY
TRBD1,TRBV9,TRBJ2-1,ASSVIGGDYNEQF
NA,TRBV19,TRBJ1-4,ASSIGPGNEKLF
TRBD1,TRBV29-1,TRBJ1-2,SVDRGRSGYT
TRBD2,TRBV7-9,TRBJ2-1,ASSLARLAGEQF
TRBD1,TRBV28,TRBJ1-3,ASRPTGDRNTIY
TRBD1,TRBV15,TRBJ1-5,ATSSRQGDQPQH
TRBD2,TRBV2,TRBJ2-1,ASSTELAGGPDEQF
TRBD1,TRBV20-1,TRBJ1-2,SATGGRGYT
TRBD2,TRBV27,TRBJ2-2,ASSQLLGLAGDAGELF
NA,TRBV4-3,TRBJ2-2,ASSQFSGVTGELF
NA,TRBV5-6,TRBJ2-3,ASRQSGTPIGSDTQY
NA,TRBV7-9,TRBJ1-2,ASSSET
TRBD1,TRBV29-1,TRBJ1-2,SVELPDRGLGYT
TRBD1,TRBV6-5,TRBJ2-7,ASSPPGTGSVQY
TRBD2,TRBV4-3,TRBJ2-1,ASSQDRIAGEGEQF
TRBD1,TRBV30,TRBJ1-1,AWKGRTGGAGGEAF
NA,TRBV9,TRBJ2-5,ASSPKGGRGQETQY
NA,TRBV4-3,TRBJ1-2,ASSQDVAGYGYT
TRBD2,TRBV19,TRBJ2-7,ASSPLAGGTYEQY
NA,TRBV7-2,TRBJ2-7,ASSQTETYEQY
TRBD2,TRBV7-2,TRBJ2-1,ASSQTSGMSSYNEQF
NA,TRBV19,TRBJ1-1,ASSMSVEIEAF
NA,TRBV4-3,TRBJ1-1,ASSLNRVYTEAF
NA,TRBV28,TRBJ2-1,ASSLPSLAKEQF
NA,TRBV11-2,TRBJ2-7,ASSLGSGGGYEQY
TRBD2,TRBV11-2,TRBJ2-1,ATASGRSSSYNEQF
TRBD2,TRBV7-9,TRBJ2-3,ASSVAALAASTDTQY
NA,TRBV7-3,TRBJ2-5,ASSLSSSETQY
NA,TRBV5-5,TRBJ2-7,ATSLREPPAGGEQY
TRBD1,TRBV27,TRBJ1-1,ASSCPGQGIEAF
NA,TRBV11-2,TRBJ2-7,ASSLFLRRGGRYEQY
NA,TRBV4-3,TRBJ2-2,ASSRLWAGANTGELF
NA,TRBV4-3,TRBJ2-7,ASSQGGGTGSYEQY
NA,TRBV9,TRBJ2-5,ASRGAEETQY
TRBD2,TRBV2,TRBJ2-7,ALAGALYEQY
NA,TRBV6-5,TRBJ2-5,ASSTSGETQY
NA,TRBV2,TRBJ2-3,ASRAAIERTDTQY
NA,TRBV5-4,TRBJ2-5,ASSLKRAETQY
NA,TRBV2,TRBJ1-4,ASSVEVNEKLF
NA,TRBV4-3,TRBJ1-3,ASSQDVRYSGNTIY
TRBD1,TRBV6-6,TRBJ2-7,ASSDVDRSSYEQY
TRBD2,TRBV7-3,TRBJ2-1,ASSLGSGGNNEQF
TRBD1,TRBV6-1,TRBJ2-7,ASSDGTGTATYEQY